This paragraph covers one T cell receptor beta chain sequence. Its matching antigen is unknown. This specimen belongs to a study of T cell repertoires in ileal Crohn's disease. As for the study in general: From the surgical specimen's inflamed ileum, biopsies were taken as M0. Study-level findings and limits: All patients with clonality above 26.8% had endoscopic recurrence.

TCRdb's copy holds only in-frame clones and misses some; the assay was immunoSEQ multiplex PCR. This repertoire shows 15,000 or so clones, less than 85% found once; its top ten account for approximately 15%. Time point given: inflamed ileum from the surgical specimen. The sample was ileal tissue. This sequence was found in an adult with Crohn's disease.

The CDR3 loop reads CASSKGQGSSYNEQFF. For the CDR3, the DNA is TGTGCCAGCAGCAAGGGACAGGGGAGCTCCTACAATGAGCAGTTCTTC. The V gene is TRBV11-2, the J gene TRBJ2-1; the match to TRBD1 covers 10 bases. This CDR3 comprises 16 residues. In germline, CDR1 is SGHAT, CDR2 FQNNGV. V lost 5 bases, J lost 0 bases, and 4 bases stayed unmatched.